One T cell receptor beta chain is described in this entry. The junction shows a germline mismatch at one end, possibly a read error. Both iRepertoire HTBI primers and Arm-PCR of CDR3 regions were used to build the TCR beta libraries. Via MiXCR, TCRdb re-called the multiplex PCR reads, giving one row per CDR3 protein. The sample holds roughly 560,000 distinct CDR3 sequences, about 11% seen once. This CDR3 is built from 17 residues. Germline V gives CDR1 MGHRA, CDR2 YSYEKL. This entry is derived from a study of regulatory T cells in long-lasting Graves disease. Time point defined: newly diagnosed GD, antithyroid drugs for less than 3 months. PBMC RNA served as the TCR library source. These same data were also listed under a study on T cells in Graves' hyperthyroidism and ophthalmopathy. That source adds: Absent ophthalmopathy progression within 18 months defined stable Graves' hyperthyroidism.

The sequenced sample was peripheral blood mononuclear cells (PBMCs), obtained at new diagnosis, from a patient treated with antithyroid drugs. The receptor comes from a woman aged 25 to 39 with Graves disease. The V and J genes are TRBV4-1 and TRBJ1-2; TRBD1 might be the D (5 bases). CDR3 region: CASTQRGFRTGGYGYTF. DNA of the CDR3: TGCGCCAGCACCCAACGAGGATTTAGGACGGGGGGGTATGGCTACACCTTC.